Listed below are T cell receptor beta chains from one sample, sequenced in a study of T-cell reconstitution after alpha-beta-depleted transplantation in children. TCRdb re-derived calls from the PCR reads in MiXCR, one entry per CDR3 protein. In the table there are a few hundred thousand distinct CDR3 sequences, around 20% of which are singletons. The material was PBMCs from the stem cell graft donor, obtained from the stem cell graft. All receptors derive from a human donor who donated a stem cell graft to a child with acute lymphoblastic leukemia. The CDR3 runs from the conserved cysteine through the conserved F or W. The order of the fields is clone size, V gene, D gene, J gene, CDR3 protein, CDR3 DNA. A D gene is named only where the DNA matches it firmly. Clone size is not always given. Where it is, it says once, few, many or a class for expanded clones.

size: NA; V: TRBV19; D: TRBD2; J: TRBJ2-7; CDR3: CASSFLAGPYEQYF; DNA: TGTGCCAGTAGTTTCTTAGCGGGGCCCTACGAGCAGTACTTC
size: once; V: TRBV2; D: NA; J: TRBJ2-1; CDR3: CASSEKPGQFF; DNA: TGTGCCAGCAGTGAAAAGCCGGGGCAGTTCTTC
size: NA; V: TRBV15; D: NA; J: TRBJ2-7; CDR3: CATSTFDGPHEQYF; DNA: TGTGCCACCTCCACCTTTGACGGTCCCCACGAGCAGTACTTC
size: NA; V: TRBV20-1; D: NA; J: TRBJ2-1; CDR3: CSASYGEQFF; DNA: TGCAGTGCTAGCTATGGTGAGCAGTTCTTC
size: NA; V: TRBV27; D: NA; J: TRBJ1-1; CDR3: CASSLSGALTEAFF; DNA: TGTGCCAGCAGTTTATCCGGGGCTCTGACTGAAGCTTTCTTT
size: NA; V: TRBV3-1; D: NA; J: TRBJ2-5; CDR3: CASNYQETQYF; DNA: TGTGCCAGCAACTACCAAGAGACCCAGTACTTC
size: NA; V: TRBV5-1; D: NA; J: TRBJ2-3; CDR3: CASSFLQDTQYF; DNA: TGCGCCAGCAGCTTCCTACAGGATACGCAGTATTTT
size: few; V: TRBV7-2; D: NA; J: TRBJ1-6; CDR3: CASGASGNSPLHF; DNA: TGTGCCAGCGGTGCGAGCGGTAATTCACCCCTCCACTTT
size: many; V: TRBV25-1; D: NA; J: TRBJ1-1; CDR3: CASSESDRAGTEAFF; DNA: TGTGCCAGCAGTGAATCGGACAGAGCGGGCACTGAAGCTTTCTTT
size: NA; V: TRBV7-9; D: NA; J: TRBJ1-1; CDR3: CASSLGAGSYPTEAFF; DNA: TGTGCCAGCAGCTTAGGAGCAGGCTCGTACCCCACTGAAGCTTTCTTT
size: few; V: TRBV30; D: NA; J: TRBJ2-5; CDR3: CAWSDGASTQRTQYF; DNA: TGTGCCTGGAGTGATGGGGCTAGCACTCAGAGGACCCAGTACTTC
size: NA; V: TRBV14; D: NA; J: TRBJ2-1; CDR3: CASSQVTSLDEQFF; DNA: TGTGCCAGCAGCCAAGTAACTAGCCTCGATGAGCAGTTCTTC
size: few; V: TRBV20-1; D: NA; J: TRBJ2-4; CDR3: CSVQPANLAKNIQYF; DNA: TGCAGTGTCCAGCCGGCGAACTTAGCCAAAAACATTCAGTACTTC
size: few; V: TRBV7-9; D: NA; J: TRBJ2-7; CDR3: CASSSNYYEQYF; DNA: TGTGCCAGCAGCTCCAATTACTACGAGCAGTACTTC
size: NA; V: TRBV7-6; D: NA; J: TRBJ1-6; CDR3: CASSLGSSSSYNSPLHF; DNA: TGTGCCAGCAGCTTAGGGTCTTCCAGCTCCTATAATTCACCCCTCCACTTT
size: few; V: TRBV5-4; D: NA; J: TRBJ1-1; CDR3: CATWTEVTEAFF; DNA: TGTGCCACCTGGACAGAAGTCACTGAAGCTTTCTTT
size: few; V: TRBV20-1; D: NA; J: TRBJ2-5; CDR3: CSASGKAGQRETQYF; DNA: TGCAGTGCTAGCGGGAAAGCGGGACAGAGAGAGACCCAGTACTTC
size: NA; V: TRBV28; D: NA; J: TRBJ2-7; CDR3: CASSWGLNSYEQYF; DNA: TGTGCCAGCAGTTGGGGACTGAACTCCTACGAGCAGTACTTC
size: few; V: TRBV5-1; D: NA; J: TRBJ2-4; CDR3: CASSFEGLDIQYF; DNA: TGCGCCAGCAGCTTTGAGGGGCTCGACATTCAGTACTTC
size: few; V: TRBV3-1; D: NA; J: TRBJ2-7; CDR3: CASSQSFKQYF; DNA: TGTGCCAGCAGCCAGAGCTTTAAGCAGTACTTC
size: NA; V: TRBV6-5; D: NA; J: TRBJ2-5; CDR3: CASSWTGRLGETQYF; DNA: TGTGCCAGCAGTTGGACGGGACGCCTCGGGGAGACCCAGTACTTC
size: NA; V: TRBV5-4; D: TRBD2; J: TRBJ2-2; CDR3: CASSLGYATGLAVYRGELFF; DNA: TGTGCCAGCAGCTTGGGCTATGCGACGGGACTAGCGGTCTACAGGGGGGAGCTGTTTTTT
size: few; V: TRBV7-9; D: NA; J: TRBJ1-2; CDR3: CASSFPGDNYGYTF; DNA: TGTGCCAGCAGCTTTCCAGGCGACAACTATGGCTACACCTTC
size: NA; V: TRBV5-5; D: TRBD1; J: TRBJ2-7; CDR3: CASSFGTGVEQYF; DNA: TGTGCCAGCAGCTTTGGGACAGGGGTCGAGCAGTACTTC
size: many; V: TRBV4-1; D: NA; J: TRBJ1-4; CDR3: CASSLGTLFF; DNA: TGCGCCAGCAGCTTGGGGACACTGTTTTTT
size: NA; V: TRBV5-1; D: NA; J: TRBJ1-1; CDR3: CASSFSAGTEAFF; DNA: TGCGCCAGCAGCTTTTCCGCTGGCACTGAAGCTTTCTTT
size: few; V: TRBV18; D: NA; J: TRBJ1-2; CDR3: CASSPRTDNYGYTF; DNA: TGTGCCAGCTCACCTCGGACGGATAACTATGGCTACACCTTC
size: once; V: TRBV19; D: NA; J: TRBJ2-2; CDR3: CASSIAQGTGELFF; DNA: TGTGCCAGTAGTATAGCCCAGGGTACCGGGGAGCTGTTTTTT
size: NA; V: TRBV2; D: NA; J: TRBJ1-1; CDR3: CASRGVEDTEAFF; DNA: TGTGCCAGCAGGGGGGTAGAGGATACTGAAGCTTTCTTT
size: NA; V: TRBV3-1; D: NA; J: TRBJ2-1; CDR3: CASSQGLGLEVEFF; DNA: TGTGCCAGCAGCCAAGGCCTAGGTCTTGAGGTGGAGTTCTTC
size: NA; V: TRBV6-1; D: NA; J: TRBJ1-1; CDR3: CASTLSGGTEAFF; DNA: TGTGCCAGCACCCTCTCGGGGGGCACTGAAGCTTTCTTT
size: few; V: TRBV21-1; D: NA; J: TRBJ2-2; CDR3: CASSPPGLAGGPGTGELFF; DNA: TGTGCCAGCAGCCCTCCGGGACTAGCGGGAGGGCCGGGCACCGGGGAGCTGTTTTTT
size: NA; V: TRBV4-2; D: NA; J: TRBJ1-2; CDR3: CASSQERQPNYGYTF; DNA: TGTGCCAGCAGCCAAGAGAGACAGCCCAACTATGGCTACACCTTC
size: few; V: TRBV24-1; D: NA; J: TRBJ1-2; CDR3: CATSDLGSYGYTF; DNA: TGTGCCACCAGTGATTTGGGCAGCTATGGCTACACCTTC
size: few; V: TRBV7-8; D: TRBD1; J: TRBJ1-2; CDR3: CASSLGTGTSNYGYTF; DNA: TGTGCCAGCAGCTTAGGGACAGGGACTTCTAACTATGGCTACACCTTC
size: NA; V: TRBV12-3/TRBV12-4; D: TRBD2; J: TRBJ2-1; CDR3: CASSPGLVNEQFF; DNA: TGTGCCAGCAGTCCGGGACTAGTCAATGAGCAGTTCTTC
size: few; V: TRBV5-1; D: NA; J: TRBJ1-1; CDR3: CASVTDGKNTEAFF; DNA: TGCGCCAGCGTTACGGACGGAAAGAACACTGAAGCTTTCTTT
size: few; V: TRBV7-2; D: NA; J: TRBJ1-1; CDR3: CASSLRTDKAFF; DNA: TGTGCCAGCAGCTTAAGAACAGATAAAGCTTTCTTT
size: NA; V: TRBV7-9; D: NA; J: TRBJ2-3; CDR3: CASRDPLGLPRTDTQYF; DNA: TGTGCCAGCAGGGACCCTCTAGGACTTCCGAGGACAGATACGCAGTATTTT
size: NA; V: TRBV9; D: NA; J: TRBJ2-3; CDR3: CASSVEVADTQYF; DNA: TGTGCCAGCAGCGTAGAAGTTGCAGATACGCAGTATTTT
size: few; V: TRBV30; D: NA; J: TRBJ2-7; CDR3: CAWVVQGGSYEQYF; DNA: TGTGCCTGGGTGGTACAGGGCGGGTCCTACGAGCAGTACTTC
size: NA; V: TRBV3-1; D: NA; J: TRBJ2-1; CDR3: CASSGDRYNEQFF; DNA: TGTGCCAGCAGCGGGGACCGCTACAATGAGCAGTTCTTC
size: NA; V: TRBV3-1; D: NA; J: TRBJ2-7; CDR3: CASSPRGFEQYF; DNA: TGTGCCAGCAGCCCGAGAGGGTTCGAGCAGTACTTC
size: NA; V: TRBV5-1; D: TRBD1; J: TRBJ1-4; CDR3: CASSPGQDPNEKLFF; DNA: TGCGCCAGCAGCCCGGGACAGGATCCGAATGAAAAACTGTTTTTT
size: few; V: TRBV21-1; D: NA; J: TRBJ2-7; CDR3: CASSKMPELGHLSYEQYF; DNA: TGTGCCAGCAGCAAAATGCCTGAGTTAGGACACTTATCCTACGAGCAGTACTTC
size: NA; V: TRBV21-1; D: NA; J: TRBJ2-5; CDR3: CASSKVADALAAKVTQYF; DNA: TGTGCCAGCAGCAAAGTCGCCGATGCACTAGCGGCGAAGGTGACCCAGTACTTC
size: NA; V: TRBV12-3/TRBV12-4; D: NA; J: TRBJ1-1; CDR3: CASSAITGGTEAFF; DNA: TGTGCCAGCAGCGCAATAACGGGGGGCACTGAAGCTTTCTTT
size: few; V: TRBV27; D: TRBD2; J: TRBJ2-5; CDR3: CASSLIAGVQETQYF; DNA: TGTGCCAGCAGTTTAATAGCGGGAGTCCAAGAGACCCAGTACTTC
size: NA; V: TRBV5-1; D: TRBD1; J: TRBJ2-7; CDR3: CASSLDWDRGSYEQYF; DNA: TGCGCCAGCAGCTTGGACTGGGACAGGGGCTCCTACGAGCAGTACTTC
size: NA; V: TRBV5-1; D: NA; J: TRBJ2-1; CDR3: CASSLARDYNEQFF; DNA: TGCGCCAGCAGCTTGGCCAGGGACTACAATGAGCAGTTCTTC
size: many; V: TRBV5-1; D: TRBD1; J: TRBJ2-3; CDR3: CASSTGQGDADTQYF; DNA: TGCGCCAGCAGCACGGGACAGGGAGACGCAGATACGCAGTATTTT
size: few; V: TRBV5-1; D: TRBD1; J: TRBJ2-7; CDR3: CASSLWTGGSSYEQYF; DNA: TGCGCCAGCAGCTTGTGGACAGGGGGGAGCTCCTACGAGCAGTACTTC
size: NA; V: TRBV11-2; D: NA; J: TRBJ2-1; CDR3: CASSLASNEQFF; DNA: TGTGCCAGCAGCTTAGCATCCAATGAGCAGTTCTTC